This entry lists 22 T cell receptor beta chains sequenced from one sample in a study of T cells in Graves' hyperthyroidism and ophthalmopathy. From RNA transcripts, TCR beta CDR3 regions were amplified. Researchers ran a first-round RT-PCR on the TCR CDR3 using the HTBI primer set. TCRdb passed the multiplex PCR reads through MiXCR, listing each CDR3 protein once. Of hundreds of thousands of distinct CDR3 sequences in the sample, 14% are singletons; the top ten hold more than 11%. Specimen: blood. These receptors were taken from a woman between 35 and 50 years old with Graves' hyperthyroidism.

There are many counts of this clonotype. The V call is TRBV6-1, the J call TRBJ1-5; 8 bases are a match to TRBD1. The CDR3 is made up of 15 amino acids. Germline values: CDR1 MNHNS, CDR2 SASEGT. The V and J ends lost 5 bases and 1 base, in that order; junction bases with no gene match: 4. The CDR3 bases are TGTGCCAGCAGTCCAGGACAGGGCAGCAATCAGCCCCAGCATTTT. It encodes CASSPGQGSNQPQHF.

This rearrangement joins TRBV6-2 or TRBV6-3 to TRBJ2-7; the match to TRBD2 covers 12 bases. This CDR3 comprises 16 residues. Looked up from germline, CDR1 is MNHEY and CDR2 is SVGEGT. The trim removed 6 bases at V and 5 bases at J, leaving 11 bases unmatched. The CDR3 DNA reads TGTGCCAGCAGCATCCAGACTAGCGGGAGTGGAGACGAGCAGTACTTC. It codes for CASSIQTSGSGDEQYF.

This clonotype was observed a few times. The chain couples TRBV29-1 to TRBJ2-1; 10 bases map to TRBD2. CDR3 length: 14 residues. Germline V CDR1 and CDR2: SQVTM, ANQGSEA. J was trimmed by 7 bases and V by 5 bases; bases with no gene match: 8. The CDR3 DNA is TGCAGCGTTTTGAGGCTAGCGGGAGCTAATGAGCAGTTCTTC. The encoded protein is CSVLRLAGANEQFF.

This clonotype was seen a handful of times. The gene calls are TRBV27 and TRBJ1-6; D may be TRBD1 (6 bases). Germline CDR1 MNHEY, CDR2 SMNVEV (reference sequence). The CDR3 length is 13 residues. V shed 8 bases and J shed 6 bases, with 11 bases lying between them. The CDR3, as DNA: TGTGCCAGCCGGAGACAGGTTAATTCACCCCTCCACTTT. Its translation is CASRRQVNSPLHF.

V and J are TRBV7-9 and TRBJ2-1; D is possibly TRBD1 (5 bases). V lost 3 bases, J lost 9 bases, and 12 bases lay in between. Germline V gene sequence: CDR1 SEHNR, CDR2 FQNEAQ (reference sequence). The CDR3 consists of 13 residues. CDR3 nucleotide sequence: TGTGCCAGCAGCTTGGACCCAGGGCGTGAGCAGTTCTTC. Translated, it gives CASSLDPGREQFF.

This clonotype was seen a few times. The chain employs TRBV7-9 and TRBJ1-1, with a possible D match to TRBD1 (6 bases). This CDR3 has 14 amino acids. Germline assignment: CDR1 SEHNR and CDR2 FQNEAQ (reference sequence). Trimming stripped 2 bases from V and 5 bases from J, with 12 bases between. CDR3 coding DNA: TGTGCCAGCAGCTTAAGACAGGCGGGGACTGAAGCTTTCTTT. Translating gives CASSLRQAGTEAFF.

The chain links TRBV28 to TRBJ1-3; 7 bases line up with TRBD1. The CDR3 is 17 amino acids. Germline-derived CDR1 and CDR2 are MDHEN and SYDVKM. V lost 6 bases, J lost 1 base, and 12 bases stayed unmatched. CDR3 residues: CASREPQGGVSGNTIYF. The CDR3 coding sequence is TGTGCCAGCAGGGAACCCCAGGGGGGAGTTTCTGGAAACACCATATATTTT.

This clonotype has ten or more counts. V and J are TRBV2 and TRBJ2-5; D gene ambiguous. The CDR3 is made up of 11 amino acids. Germline values: CDR1 SNHLY, CDR2 FYNNEI. Trimming stripped 0 bases from V and 6 bases from J, with 2 bases between. CDR3 protein: CASSEAKTQYF. The CDR3 DNA sequence: TGTGCCAGCAGTGAAGCGAAGACCCAGTACTTC.

This clonotype was recorded at least ten times. This sequence joins TRBV29-1 and TRBJ2-5, with D maybe TRBD1 (5 bases). The V and J ends lost 3 bases and 4 bases respectively, with 12 bases between them. Germline V CDR1 and CDR2: SQVTM, ANQGSEA. The CDR3 loop spans 13 amino acids. CDR3 residues: CSVEGQGLETQYF. In DNA, the CDR3 is TGCAGCGTTGAGGGCCAGGGTCTAGAGACCCAGTACTTC.

Note on this clonotype: The junction and the germline gene differ at one end; a read error may be behind it. V is TRBV11-1 and J is TRBJ2-1; D gene uncertain. The CDR3 has 15 residues. In germline, CDR1 is SGHAT, CDR2 FQDESV (reference sequence). CDR3 sequence: CASSLAVSSYSEQFF. The CDR3, as DNA: TGTGCCAGCAGCTTGGCGGTTAGCTCCTACAGTGAGCAGTTCTTC. The complete variable domain, with remaining parts taken from reference TRBV11-1 and TRBJ2-1, reads EAEVAQSPRYKITEKSQAVAFWCDPISGHATLYWYRQILGQGPELLVQFQDESVVDDSQLPKDRFSAERLKGVDSTLKIQPAELGDSAMYLCASSLAVSSYSEQFFGPGTRLTVL.

In this sample, this clonotype turned up a few times. In DNA form, the CDR3 reads TGCGCCAGCAGCCAAGGTCAAGGAATCGGAGCTAACTATGGCTACACCTTC. Its protein product is CASSQGQGIGANYGYTF. This chain uses TRBV4-1 with TRBJ1-2; D gene ambiguous. Germline loops: CDR1 MGHRA, CDR2 YSYEKL. This CDR3 region has 17 residues. Trimming took off 1 base at V and 0 bases at J, with 15 bases between the two ends.

This clonotype was found many times. The rearrangement joins TRBV15 to TRBJ2-3; D remains unclear. This CDR3 is 16 amino acids long. V was cut by 0 bases and J by 2 bases, with 12 bases left in between. Germline lookup yields CDR1 LNHNV and CDR2 YYDKDF (reference sequence). The CDR3 is CATSRDQNTNTDTQYF. The DNA of the CDR3 is TGTGCCACCAGCAGAGATCAAAACACGAACACAGATACGCAGTATTTT.

This clonotype was picked up many times. The chain carries TRBV27 and TRBJ2-1; no clear D. V was trimmed by 0 bases and J by 7 bases, leaving 13 bases between them. The CDR3 has 15 amino acids. CDR1 is MNHEY and CDR2 is SMNVEV in the germline V gene (reference sequence). In DNA, the CDR3 is TGTGCCAGCAGTTTATCCCAGGTGTACACAAATGAGCAGTTCTTC. Residues: CASSLSQVYTNEQFF.

Regarding this clonotype: It may be a read error: a sequence one base away is much more abundant. The genes are TRBV6-9 and TRBJ2-3; weak D call: TRBD1 (6 bases). The CDR3 has 15 residues. Germline CDR1 and CDR2: MNHGY and SVAAGI. Between the trimmed V and J ends, which lost 4 bases and 2 bases, there was a span of 13 bases. CDR3: CASSFTGLLTDTQYF. The CDR3 DNA reads TGTGCCAGCAGTTTTACAGGGCTCCTCACAGATACGCAGTATTTT.

The sample holds many counts of this clonotype. The chain uses TRBV10-3 and TRBJ2-5; weak D call: TRBD1 (5 bases). The CDR3 runs 15 residues. CDR1 ENHRY and CDR2 SYGVKD come from the germline V gene. The V end was cut by 0 bases, the J end by 2 bases, with 10 bases between. DNA for the CDR3: TGTGCCATCAGTGAGTCAGGGGCGACACAAGAGACCCAGTACTTC. Protein sequence: CAISESGATQETQYF.

V and J are TRBV12-3 or TRBV12-4 and TRBJ2-1; either TRBD1 or TRBD2 may fit D (6 bases each). The CDR3 consists of 14 residues. V was cut by 8 bases and J by 6 bases, with 17 bases left in between. CDR3 loop: CASYSTQGGNEQFF. CDR3 DNA: TGTGCCAGCTACTCAACACAGGGAGGCAATGAGCAGTTCTTC.

This clonotype was seen ten or more times. The chain has TRBV6-1 and TRBJ1-5; perhaps TRBD1 as D (6 bases). The CDR3 covers 14 residues. Looked up from germline, CDR1 is MNHNS and CDR2 is SASEGT. The V gene lost 6 bases and the J gene lost 0 bases, with 9 bases spanning the gap. Here the CDR3 DNA reads TGTGCCAGCAGAGGGGGGGGTAGCAATCAGCCCCAGCATTTT. Its protein product is CASRGGGSNQPQHF.

This clonotype appeared a few times. The V and J genes are TRBV4-1 and TRBJ1-2; 10 bases are shared with TRBD1. This CDR3 has 16 amino acids. Germline V CDR1 and CDR2: MGHRA, YSYEKL. J lost 6 bases, V lost 0 bases, and 7 bases had no gene match. In DNA form, the CDR3 reads TGCGCCAGCAGCCAAGATGGAAGGACAGGGGGGAATGGCTACACCTTC. This sequence encodes CASSQDGRTGGNGYTF.

The table lists this clonotype with a count of one. The CDR3 DNA sequence: TGTGCCAGCAGCCCAGAGTCAGTGAACACTGAAGCTTTCTTT. This translates into CASSPESVNTEAFF. The rearrangement links TRBV7-9 to TRBJ1-1; D ambiguous. This CDR3 spans 14 amino acids. From germline, CDR1 is SEHNR and CDR2 FQNEAQ (reference sequence). The V end lost 5 bases, the J end lost 0 bases, and 10 bases lay between the germline ends.

This clonotype was detected ten times or more. The chain couples TRBV20-1 to TRBJ2-7; D assignment may be TRBD1 or TRBD2 (5 bases each). This CDR3 is built from 12 residues. CDR1 DFQATT and CDR2 SNEGSKA come from the germline V gene (reference sequence). CDR3 loop: CSDRRDSYEQYF. DNA for the CDR3: TGCAGCGACAGACGGGATTCCTACGAGCAGTACTTC.

Ten or more counts support this clonotype. J is TRBJ2-5 and V is TRBV2; TRBD2 matches 7 bases. Germline trimming cut 5 bases from V and 7 bases from J; bases unmatched to any gene: 7. Germline CDR1 SNHLY, CDR2 FYNNEI. The CDR3 contains 13 residues. The DNA of the CDR3 is TGTGCCAGCAGTACGGACCAGCGGGGGACCCAGTACTTC. Its translation is CASSTDQRGTQYF.

The table lists this clonotype with a few counts. The chain recombines TRBV15 with TRBJ2-1, with a tentative D call TRBD1 (6 bases). V lost 5 bases and J lost 7, with 24 bases in between. Germline values: CDR1 LNHNV, CDR2 YYDKDF (reference sequence). The CDR3 contains 17 residues. CDR3 region: CATSASGGAWAGNEQFF. In nucleotides, the CDR3 is TGTGCCACCAGCGCCAGTGGGGGCGCTTGGGCCGGGAATGAGCAGTTCTTC.